These 12 T cell receptor beta chains originate from one sample sequenced in a study of blood T cell repertoires in COVID-19. Libraries were prepared by immunoSEQ multiplex PCR; TCRdb keeps only in-frame clonotypes and omits some of them. This sample has some 400,000 clones, with approximately 87% found just once. The specimen was peripheral blood. Receptors originate from a woman aged 25 to 39 with COVID-19, enrolled during active disease.

The genes are TRBV2 and TRBJ2-7; TRBD1 matches at 7 bases. This CDR3 is built from 14 residues. The J segment lost 1 base and the V segment lost 6 bases, leaving 6 bases of the junction unmatched. Germline values: CDR1 SNHLY, CDR2 FYNNEI. The CDR3: CASRRQGNSYEQYF. CDR3 coding DNA: TGTGCCAGCAGAAGACAGGGCAATTCCTACGAGCAGTACTTC.

This chain connects TRBV18 to TRBJ1-1, with a possible D match to TRBD1 (5 bases). The CDR3 is made up of 14 amino acids. The V end was cut by 0 bases, the J end by 5 bases, with 10 bases between. Looked up from germline, CDR1 is KGHSH and CDR2 is LQKENI. This CDR3 reads CASSPPQAWTEAFF. As DNA, the CDR3 is TGTGCCAGCTCACCACCACAGGCCTGGACTGAAGCTTTCTTT. The entire variable domain, with the rest obtained from reference TRBV18 and TRBJ1-1, is as follows: NAGVMQNPRHLVRRRGQEARLRCSPMKGHSHVYWYRQLPEEGLKFMVYLQKENIIDESGMPKERFSAEFPKEGPSILRIQQVVRGDSAAYFCASSPPQAWTEAFFGQGTRLTVV.

The chain recombines TRBV6-5 with TRBJ2-3, with 11 bases matching TRBD2. With 4 bases clipped from V and 5 bases from J, the junction kept 8 bases outside the gene matches. The CDR3 has 16 residues. CDR1 and CDR2 from the germline V gene are MNHEY and SVGAGI. The CDR3 here is CASSFNLAGGGDTQYF. The DNA for the CDR3 is TGTGCCAGCAGTTTCAACCTAGCGGGAGGTGGAGATACGCAGTATTTT.

The V call is TRBV5-5, the J call TRBJ2-2, with D perhaps TRBD1 (5 bases). This CDR3 has 17 residues. Trimming removed 2 bases at V and 4 bases at J, with 18 bases between. The germline V gene has CDR1 SGHKS and CDR2 YYEKEE (reference sequence). CDR3 DNA: TGTGCCAGCAGCTTCCGGGCCCTTGGGGCGAGCACCGGGGAGCTGTTTTTT. It is translated as CASSFRALGASTGELFF.

The J gene is TRBJ2-2, the V gene TRBV21-1; the D call of TRBD1 is as the table states it, not checked on the DNA. TRBV21-1 is a known pseudogene. This CDR3 contains 16 residues. The CDR3 sequence is CASTAGTGINTGELFF. As DNA, the CDR3 is TGTGCCAGCACCGCCGGGACAGGGATTAACACCGGGGAGCTGTTTTTT.

This chain links TRBV5-1 with TRBJ2-1; the match to TRBD2 covers 15 bases. The CDR3 has 16 amino acids. Germline-derived CDR1 and CDR2 are SGHRS and YFSETQ. V lost 4 bases and J lost 7; bases outside the gene matches: 6. The CDR3 region is CASSPGLAGGPNEQFF. CDR3 coding DNA: TGCGCCAGCAGCCCTGGACTAGCGGGAGGGCCGAATGAGCAGTTCTTC.

The chain carries TRBV28 and TRBJ1-5; the match to TRBD1 covers 9 bases. This CDR3 is 18 amino acids long. Germline V lookup: CDR1 MDHEN, CDR2 SYDVKM. The trim removed 8 bases at V and 2 bases at J, leaving 16 bases unmatched. CDR3 sequence reads: CASYPGQGKRQGNQPQHF. CDR3 in DNA: TGTGCCAGCTACCCGGGACAGGGAAAACGGCAAGGCAATCAGCCCCAGCATTTT.

The gene calls are TRBV28 and TRBJ1-3; TRBD1 is a possible D gene (6 bases). Germline-derived CDR1 and CDR2 are MDHEN and SYDVKM. Trimming cost V 8 bases and J 0 bases, with 17 bases left between them. CDR3 length: 16 residues. The CDR3 sequence is CASCPGGAGSGNTIYF. The DNA for the CDR3 is TGTGCCAGCTGCCCGGGGGGGGCTGGCTCTGGAAACACCATATATTTT.

A few counts support this clone. This CDR3 is CASSLTGGGLYGYTF. As DNA, the CDR3 is TGTGCCAGCAGCTTGACAGGGGGCGGGCTCTATGGCTACACCTTC. The V and J genes are TRBV5-4 and TRBJ1-2; TRBD1 matches 9 bases. CDR1 is SGHNT and CDR2 is YYREEE in the germline V gene (reference sequence). This CDR3 comprises 15 residues. Trimming cost V 1 base and J 4 bases; bases outside gene matches: 5. The full variable domain, in which reference TRBV5-4 and TRBJ1-2 provide the parts outside the CDR3, is ETGVTQSPTHLIKTRGQQVTLRCSSQSGHNTVSWYQQALGQGPQFIFQYYREEENGRGNFPPRFSGLQFPNYSSELNVNALELDDSALYLCASSLTGGGLYGYTFGSGTRLTVV.

As DNA, the CDR3 is TGTGCCACCAGTGATTCGACCGGGTCTCTTCCCTACGAGCAGTACTTC. Translated, it gives CATSDSTGSLPYEQYF. V gene TRBV24-1 combines with J gene TRBJ2-7; D gene unclear. In germline, CDR1 is KGHDR, CDR2 SFDVKD. The CDR3 contains 16 residues. The V end lost 2 bases, the J end lost 2 bases, and 15 bases lay between the germline ends.

This clone was observed once. The chain uses TRBV28 and TRBJ1-6; D gene ambiguous. CDR1 is MDHEN, CDR2 SYDVKM, per germline. The V and J ends lost 6 bases and 7 bases respectively, with 10 bases between them. CDR3 length equals 13 residues. The CDR3 DNA is TGTGCCAGCAGACGGTCGGGGAATTCACCCCTCCACTTT. Its translation: CASRRSGNSPLHF.

The CDR3 here is CASSLGGQLEQFF. The CDR3 nucleotides are TGTGCCAGCAGTTTAGGGGGGCAACTTGAGCAGTTCTTC. The chain couples TRBV12-3 or TRBV12-4 to TRBJ2-1, with D perhaps matching TRBD1 (6 bases). Trimming stripped 1 base from V and 9 bases from J, with 10 bases between. The CDR3 runs 13 residues.